The 21 T cell receptor beta chains presented below share a single source sample, sequenced in a study of a mutant IDH1 vaccine in newly diagnosed glioma. No antigen has been identified for these receptors. As to time point: week 11, during vaccination. All doses held 300 ug of mutant IDH1 20-mer peptide, with topical imiquimod. The table came from immunoSEQ multiplex PCR; TCRdb's copy has only in-frame clones and leaves some out. The sample has 120,000 or so clones, around 80% seen once. Sample: PBMCs, taken from a glioma patient whose treatment included an IDH1 peptide vaccine. The receptors were gathered from a man aged 40-49 years with glioma.

J is TRBJ2-7 and V is TRBV5-1, with 8 nucleotides matching TRBD1. Germline-derived CDR1 and CDR2 are SGHRS and YFSETQ. This CDR3 spans 14 amino acids. V lost 4 bases to trimming and J lost 6 bases; unmatched junction nucleotides: 9. The CDR3 nucleotides read TGCGCCAGCAGCATCGTCAGGGGGCTCGGCGAGCAGTACTTC. Its protein product is CASSIVRGLGEQYF.

The chain recombines TRBV27 with TRBJ1-1; 12 nucleotides agree with TRBD1. V dropped 4 bases and J dropped 6; count of bases not matched to a gene: 3. The CDR3 is made up of 14 amino acids. CDR1 MNHEY and CDR2 SMNVEV come from the germline V gene (reference sequence). The CDR3, as DNA: TGTGCCAGCAGTTGGGACAGGGGGCAATCTGAAGCTTTCTTT. Translating gives CASSWDRGQSEAFF.

This clone was observed at least ten times. The rearrangement links TRBV2 to TRBJ2-1; 14 bases fit TRBD2. Germline V CDR1 and CDR2: SNHLY, FYNNEI. The CDR3 consists of 16 residues. The ends lost 5 bases at V and 8 bases at J; junction bases unmatched: 8. The CDR3 coding sequence is TGTGCCAGCAGTTGGACTAGCGGGGGGCCGAGGGATGAGCAGTTCTTC. Protein sequence: CASSWTSGGPRDEQFF. The full variable domain, with the rest looked up from reference TRBV2 and TRBJ2-1, is EPEVTQTPSHQVTQMGQEVILRCVPISNHLYFYWYRQILGQKVEFLVSFYNNEISEKSEIFDDQFSVERPDGSNFTLKIRSTKLEDSAMYFCASSWTSGGPRDEQFFGPGTRLTVL.

The rearrangement joins TRBV29-1 to TRBJ2-7; the D is unclear. V lost 0 bases, J lost 7 bases, and 4 bases lay in between. CDR1 is SQVTM and CDR2 is ANQGSEA in the germline V gene. The CDR3 contains 10 residues. CDR3 amino acids: CSVEDGEQYF. The CDR3 region has the DNA TGCAGCGTTGAAGATGGGGAGCAGTACTTC.

V usage is TRBV4-3 and J usage is TRBJ2-5; weak D call: TRBD2 (7 bases). V lost 1 base to trimming and J lost 0 bases, with 24 bases between them. CDR3 length: 20 amino acids. Germline CDR1 reads LGHNA; CDR2 reads YSLEER. The CDR3 region has the DNA TGCGCCAGCAGCCAAGGTTGGGGGGGGGCCGGATTCGAGTACCAAGAGACCCAGTACTTC. It specifies CASSQGWGGAGFEYQETQYF.

The chain links TRBV6-5 to TRBJ1-3, with D perhaps matching TRBD1 (5 bases). V gave up 3 bases and J gave up 3 bases, with 9 bases separating them. Germline assignment: CDR1 MNHEY and CDR2 SVGAGI. This CDR3 is built from 14 residues. The CDR3 nucleotides are TGTGCCAGCAGTTATGGGGCGAGTGGAAACACCATATATTTT. Translated: CASSYGASGNTIYF.

The rearrangement uses TRBV7-6 and TRBJ2-1; 7 bases match TRBD2. Germline CDR1 and CDR2: SGHVS and FNYEAQ. V shed 0 bases, J shed 5 bases, and the junction held 10 bases outside the gene matches. The CDR3 contains 17 residues. Here the CDR3 reads CASSLAEAGASDNEQFF. In DNA, the CDR3 is TGTGCCAGCAGCTTAGCTGAGGCGGGAGCCTCGGACAATGAGCAGTTCTTC.

The chain carries TRBV10-2 and TRBJ2-7, with D possibly TRBD1 on 6 matching bases. Germline CDR1 WSHSY, CDR2 SAAADI. The CDR3 is 14 residues long. Trimming shortened V by 4 bases and J by 4 bases, and 14 bases separated the two germline ends. In DNA, the CDR3 is TGCGCCAGCAGTGTTTCGGGACACGGTTACGAGCAGTACTTC. This gives the protein CASSVSGHGYEQYF.

The chain couples TRBV6-1 to TRBJ2-2; D gene ambiguous. This CDR3 has 12 residues. In germline, CDR1 is MNHNS, CDR2 SASEGT. The germline V and J ends were trimmed by 9 bases and 1 base, with 6 bases remaining between them. CDR3 in amino acids: CASFQNTGELFF. The CDR3 DNA reads as TGTGCCAGTTTCCAGAACACCGGGGAGCTGTTTTTT.

This chain connects TRBV25-1 to TRBJ2-1, with 13 bases lining up with TRBD2. Germline lookup yields CDR1 MGHDK and CDR2 SYGVNS. The CDR3 spans 16 residues. Unmatched junction bases numbered 6, after V lost 3 bases and J lost 7 bases. The CDR3 bases are TGTGCCAGCAGTGACTCCCTGGGACTAGCGGGAAATGAGCAGTTCTTC. It is translated as CASSDSLGLAGNEQFF. The variable domain in full, completed from reference TRBV25-1 and TRBJ2-1, reads EADIYQTPRYLVIGTGKKITLECSQTMGHDKMYWYQQDPGMELHLIHYSYGVNSTEKGDLSSESTVSRIRTEHFPLTLESARPSHTSQYLCASSDSLGLAGNEQFFGPGTRLTVL.

This chain uses TRBV27 with TRBJ1-2; 9 positions agree with TRBD1. CDR1 MNHEY and CDR2 SMNVEV come from the germline V gene (reference sequence). The CDR3 is 13 amino acids. The V segment lost 5 bases and the J segment 4 bases; nucleotides outside the gene matches: 2. The CDR3 is CASSETGGYGYTF. In DNA, the CDR3 is TGTGCCAGCAGTGAGACAGGGGGCTATGGCTACACCTTC.

The chain carries TRBV5-4 and TRBJ1-1, with 8 bases fitting TRBD1. Germline values: CDR1 SGHNT, CDR2 YYREEE (reference sequence). Losses at the gene ends were 5 bases for V and 3 bases for J; bases not matched to a gene: 6. The CDR3 has 14 residues. CDR3 residues: CASSQGAGDTEAFF. CDR3 DNA: TGTGCCAGCAGTCAGGGGGCGGGGGACACTGAAGCTTTCTTT.

The rearrangement uses TRBV29-1 and TRBJ1-2; TRBD1 is a possible D gene (6 bases). Germline assignment: CDR1 SQVTM and CDR2 ANQGSEA. Trimming left V 3 bases short and J 6 bases short, with 14 bases between. The CDR3 spans 13 residues. This chain's CDR3 is CSVDKGGIDGYTF. CDR3 in DNA: TGCAGCGTTGATAAGGGGGGGATTGATGGCTACACCTTC.

The gene calls are TRBV28 and TRBJ2-1; a weak D match, TRBD2 (6 bases). V dropped 6 bases and J dropped 2 bases, with 14 bases sitting between them. Looked up from germline, CDR1 is MDHEN and CDR2 is SYDVKM. The CDR3 is 15 amino acids. CDR3 nucleotides: TGTGCCAGCAGCCCACGGGGGAAGCCCTACAATGAGCAGTTCTTC. This codes for CASSPRGKPYNEQFF.

J is TRBJ2-3 and V is TRBV11-3; 9 bases match TRBD2. The CDR3 consists of 16 residues. The germline CDR1 and CDR2 sequences are SGHNT and YENEEA. The ends lost 0 bases at V and 6 bases at J; junction bases unmatched: 7. CDR3 coding DNA: TGTGCCAGCAGCTTAGAAGGCGGGAGGGCCGGGGATACGCAGTATTTT. Its protein is CASSLEGGRAGDTQYF.

The J gene is TRBJ2-4, the V gene TRBV28; 11 nucleotides align to TRBD2. This CDR3 has 17 amino acids. V lost 6 bases to trimming and J lost 1 base; unmatched junction nucleotides: 8. The germline V gene encodes CDR1 MDHEN and CDR2 SYDVKM. The CDR3 DNA reads as TGTGCCAGCAGGCAGACTAGCGGGAATGTGGCCAAAAACATTCAGTACTTC. Amino acid sequence: CASRQTSGNVAKNIQYF.

The chain employs TRBV7-2 and TRBJ2-1; D is unclear. V lost 1 base and J 5 bases, leaving 9 bases between the germline ends. This CDR3 spans 14 amino acids. Germline values: CDR1 SGHTA, CDR2 FQGNSA. CDR3 in amino acids: CASSLEVRDNEQFF. DNA of the CDR3: TGTGCCAGCAGCTTAGAGGTTAGGGACAATGAGCAGTTCTTC.

The chain recombines TRBV25-1 with TRBJ2-1; no reliable D call. The CDR3 totals 18 residues. CDR1 and CDR2 from the germline V gene are MGHDK and SYGVNS. The V end was cut by 3 bases, the J end by 0 bases, with 18 bases between. The CDR3 coding sequence is TGTGCCAGCAGTGACCCCTACTCATTAGTTACCTCCTACAATGAGCAGTTCTTC. Protein product: CASSDPYSLVTSYNEQFF.

The chain is built from TRBV2 and TRBJ2-7, with 13 bases that match TRBD2. Germline CDR1 is SNHLY and CDR2 is FYNNEI. The CDR3 sequence is 16 residues long. V shed 5 bases, J shed 4 bases, and the junction held 8 bases outside the gene matches. CDR3: CASSRGGLAGRYEQYF. The DNA for the CDR3 is TGTGCCAGCAGTAGGGGGGGACTAGCGGGAAGATACGAGCAGTACTTC.

V and J are TRBV9 and TRBJ1-6; TRBD1 matches at 7 bases. Germline assignment: CDR1 SGDLS and CDR2 YYNGEE. The CDR3 totals 14 residues. V was pared by 5 bases and J by 6 bases, with 5 bases of the junction left unmatched. The CDR3 DNA follows: TGTGCCAGCAGTTGGGACAGCATTAATTCACCCCTCCACTTT. Translating it yields CASSWDSINSPLHF. Filled out from reference TRBV9 and TRBJ1-6, the complete variable domain reads DSGVTQTPKHLITATGQRVTLRCSPRSGDLSVYWYQQSLDQGLQFLIQYYNGEERAKGNILERFSAQQFPDLHSELNLSSLELGDSALYFCASSWDSINSPLHFGNGTRLTVT.

This clone was detected a few times. The CDR3 coding sequence is TGTGCCAGCAGCTTGGTGGATTTCAGTGGCTACACCTTC. Translating it yields CASSLVDFSGYTF. The chain joins TRBV5-4 to TRBJ1-2, with D unclear. V was cut by 0 bases and J by 7 bases, with 10 bases left in between. The CDR3 runs to 13 residues. Germline V CDR1 and CDR2: SGHNT, YYREEE (reference sequence).